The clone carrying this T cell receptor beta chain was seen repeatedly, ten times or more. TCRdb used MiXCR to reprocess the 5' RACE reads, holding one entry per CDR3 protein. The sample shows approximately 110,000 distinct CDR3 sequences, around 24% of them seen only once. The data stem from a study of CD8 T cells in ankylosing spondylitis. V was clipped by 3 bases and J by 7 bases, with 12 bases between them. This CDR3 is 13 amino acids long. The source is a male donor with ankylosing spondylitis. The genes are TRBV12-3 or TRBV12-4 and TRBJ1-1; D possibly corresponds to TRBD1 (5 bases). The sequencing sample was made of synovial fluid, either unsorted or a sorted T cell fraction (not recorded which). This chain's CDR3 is CASSLGRINEAFF. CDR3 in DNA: TGTGCCAGCAGTTTGGGGCGAATAAATGAAGCTTTCTTT.